A single sample is the source of the 10 T cell receptor beta chains below, sequenced in a study of siplizumab effects on memory and regulatory T cells. Clones were read by immunoSEQ multiplex PCR, and TCRdb kept only the in-frame ones, dropping some. In the table there are about 82,000 clones, approximately 90% of which are singletons. Sequenced input: Tregs sorted from blood. The receptors come from a human donor in good health.

This chain links TRBV18 with TRBJ1-6; D gene uncertain. Germline loops: CDR1 KGHSH, CDR2 LQKENI. The CDR3 is made up of 15 amino acids. V was shortened by 3 bases and J by 4 bases, with 10 bases between the two germline ends. The CDR3 coding sequence is TGTGCCAGCTCACCTGGCCTGGATTATAATTCACCCCTCCACTTT. Translated, it gives CASSPGLDYNSPLHF. Filled out from reference TRBV18 and TRBJ1-6, the complete variable domain reads NAGVMQNPRHLVRRRGQEARLRCSPMKGHSHVYWYRQLPEEGLKFMVYLQKENIIDESGMPKERFSAEFPKEGPSILRIQQVVRGDSAAYFCASSPGLDYNSPLHFGNGTRLTVT.

This clone is medium-sized (0.01 to 0.1%) within its sample. The V call is TRBV7-2, the J call TRBJ2-1, with 8 bases fitting TRBD1. Germline-derived CDR1 and CDR2 are SGHTA and FQGNSA. V shed 3 bases, J shed 5 bases, and the junction held 12 bases outside the gene matches. CDR3 length: 17 amino acids. This chain's CDR3 is CASSFPVTGQANNEQFF. The CDR3 DNA follows: TGTGCCAGCAGCTTCCCCGTGACGGGACAGGCAAACAATGAGCAGTTCTTC.

V is TRBV18 and J is TRBJ2-3; 8 nucleotides align to TRBD2. Germline loops: CDR1 KGHSH, CDR2 LQKENI. V shed 4 bases, J shed 0 bases, and the junction held 3 bases outside the gene matches. The CDR3 loop spans 15 amino acids. The CDR3 DNA is TGTGCCAGCTCACGAAGCGGGGGCAGCACAGATACGCAGTATTTT. Protein: CASSRSGGSTDTQYF.

CDR3: CASSHGRGYEQYF. CDR3 DNA: TGTGCCAGCTCGCACGGTAGGGGCTACGAGCAGTACTTC. J is TRBJ2-7 and V is TRBV18; maybe TRBD1 (5 bases). The CDR3 consists of 13 residues. The germline CDR1 and CDR2 sequences are KGHSH and LQKENI. Deletions cut 6 bases from V and 3 bases from J, with 12 bases between.

The chain joins TRBV5-1 to TRBJ2-5; D may be TRBD1 (6 bases). CDR1 and CDR2 (germline): SGHRS, YFSETQ. The ends were cut back, 0 bases at V and 5 bases at J, with 14 bases in the middle. CDR3 size: 15 residues. The CDR3 region is CASSLGSGGDETQYF. CDR3 nucleotide sequence: TGCGCCAGCAGCTTGGGGTCTGGGGGCGACGAGACCCAGTACTTC.

The chain employs TRBV5-1 and TRBJ2-7; no clear D gene. CDR3 size: 13 residues. V lost 4 bases and J lost 3, with 11 bases in between. In germline, CDR1 is SGHRS, CDR2 YFSETQ. CDR3 DNA: TGCGCCAGCAGCCTGGACGGGCTCTACGAGCAGTACTTC. Protein: CASSLDGLYEQYF.

V and J are TRBV28 and TRBJ1-1; 9 bases fit TRBD1. The V gene end was trimmed by 4 bases and the J gene end by 11 bases; junction bases not matched to a gene: 17. The germline CDR1 and CDR2 sequences are MDHEN and SYDVKM. The CDR3 is 16 amino acids. This CDR3 reads CASSSLSPGQGFRAFF. The CDR3 nucleotides read TGTGCCAGCAGTTCTCTAAGTCCGGGACAGGGTTTTCGGGCTTTCTTT.

The V gene is TRBV4-1, the J gene TRBJ1-2; weak D call: TRBD1 (6 bases). V shed 1 base and J shed 3 bases, with 6 bases lying between them. Germline CDR1 MGHRA, CDR2 YSYEKL. The CDR3 totals 13 residues. CDR3 amino acids: CASSQGQDYGYTF. CDR3 DNA: TGCGCCAGCAGCCAAGGACAGGACTATGGCTACACCTTC.

This sequence joins TRBV6-4 and TRBJ2-3; the match to TRBD2 covers 13 bases. J gave up 4 bases and V 7 bases, and 20 bases lay outside the gene matches. CDR1 and CDR2 (germline): MRHNA, SNTAGT. This CDR3 has 20 amino acids. CDR3 DNA: TGTGCCAGCACGGAGGGGGGGACTAGCGGGGAAAATTCCCTCGCAGATACGCAGTATTTT. Residues: CASTEGGTSGENSLADTQYF.

CDR3 loop: CASSLLISPLHF. The DNA of the CDR3 is TGTGCCAGCAGTTTATTGATCAGCCCTCTCCATTTT. The chain employs TRBV28 and TRBJ1-5; D call uncertain. The V end was cut by 1 base, the J end by 16 bases, with 14 bases between. The CDR3 has 12 amino acids. Germline V gives CDR1 MDHEN, CDR2 SYDVKM.